The 21 T cell receptor beta chains listed next were all sequenced from one sample in a study of human T cells and chemical hapten exposure. TCRdb independently ran MiXCR on the RACE reads; one entry per CDR3 protein. The sample yields tens of thousands of distinct CDR3 sequences, more than 8% seen once. Time point described: patch test 3, about 24 weeks after DPC sensitization. Treatment in this sample: therapeutic diphenylcyclopropenone sensitization with weekly scalp DPC. The template was total RNA from unfractionated whole blood. Sequenced here: whole blood, sampled in connection with sensitization to the hapten diphenylcyclopropenone (DPC). The source of these receptors is a man aged 50 or older with alopecia areata. Some clones in this sample may be carry-over from other donors' samples.

This clonotype was found a few times. The rearrangement links TRBV28 to TRBJ2-5; D may be TRBD1 (6 bases). CDR3 length: 14 amino acids. V gave up 4 bases and J gave up 2 bases, with 11 bases separating them. CDR1 MDHEN and CDR2 SYDVKM come from the germline V gene. The CDR3 spells CASSSSTGQETQYF. The DNA for the CDR3 is TGTGCCAGCAGTTCATCGACAGGACAAGAGACCCAGTACTTC.

This clonotype was detected many times. The V call is TRBV10-3, the J call TRBJ2-7; no clear D. The V gene's germline CDR1 is ENHRY and CDR2 SYGVKD. V was shortened by 2 bases and J by 1 base, with 6 bases between the two germline ends. This CDR3 comprises 13 residues. CDR3 sequence (DNA): TGTGCCATCAGTGAGACGGGTTCCTACGAGCAGTACTTC. Amino acids: CAISETGSYEQYF.

Many counts were recorded for this clonotype. The chain combines TRBV7-9 with TRBJ2-1, with D perhaps TRBD2 (5 bases). This CDR3 has 16 residues. Between the trimmed V and J ends, which lost 3 bases and 0 bases, there was a span of 12 bases. The germline V gene has CDR1 SEHNR and CDR2 FQNEAQ (reference sequence). In nucleotides, the CDR3 is TGTGCCAGCAGCTTCCAGCGGACCCGCTCCTACAATGAGCAGTTCTTC. This translates into CASSFQRTRSYNEQFF.

This clonotype was counted at least ten times. The chain combines TRBV19 with TRBJ2-1; TRBD2 might be the D (5 bases). This CDR3 has 14 residues. Germline lookup yields CDR1 LNHDA and CDR2 SQIVND (reference sequence). V dropped 7 bases and J dropped 0 bases, with 10 bases sitting between them. CDR3 sequence (DNA): TGTGCCAGTACGGAGGATAGCTCCTACAATGAGCAGTTCTTC. This translates into CASTEDSSYNEQFF.

This clonotype was seen at least ten times. The chain couples TRBV7-8 to TRBJ1-1; D ambiguous. V was cut by 3 bases and J by 5 bases, with 16 bases left in between. There are 15 residues in the CDR3. Germline CDR1 is SGHVS and CDR2 is FQNEAQ. In nucleotides, the CDR3 is TGTGCCAGCAGCTTTAATGACGGGTCTTGGACTGAAGCTTTCTTT. Amino acids: CASSFNDGSWTEAFF.

This clonotype has at least ten counts. The J gene is TRBJ2-7, the V gene TRBV19, with 8 positions matching TRBD1. After removal of 6 bases from V and 2 bases from J, the junction contained 3 bases not matched to a gene. CDR3 size: 13 residues. CDR1 LNHDA and CDR2 SQIVND come from the germline V gene (reference sequence). This CDR3 reads CASSYRGTYEQYF. Here the CDR3 DNA reads TGTGCCAGTAGCTACAGGGGGACCTACGAGCAGTACTTC. Complete variable domain (other parts from reference TRBV19 and TRBJ2-7): DGGITQSPKYLFRKEGQNVTLSCEQNLNHDAMYWYRQDPGQGLRLIYYSQIVNDFQKGDIAEGYSVSREKKESFPLTVTSAQKNPTAFYLCASSYRGTYEQYFGPGTRLTVT.

This clonotype occurred a few times. The CDR3 here is CASTMTEGSYGYTF. DNA for the CDR3: TGTGCCAGCACCATGACAGAGGGTTCCTATGGCTACACCTTC. The chain has TRBV28 and TRBJ1-2; maybe TRBD1 (5 bases). Germline CDR1 and CDR2: MDHEN and SYDVKM. Between the trimmed V and J ends, which lost 7 bases and 4 bases, there was a span of 16 bases. The CDR3 extends over 14 amino acids.

This chain connects TRBV12-3 or TRBV12-4 to TRBJ1-2; possible D gene TRBD1, 6 bases. V was shortened by 5 bases and J by 4 bases, with 17 bases between the two germline ends. The CDR3 covers 15 residues. The DNA of the CDR3 is TGTGCCAGCAGTCCCAACGGACAGTCCTTCTATGGCTACACCTTC. Its translation: CASSPNGQSFYGYTF.

In its sample, this clonotype was seen a few times. The chain is built from TRBV5-5 and TRBJ2-7; D might be TRBD1 (6 bases). Trimming left V 1 base short and J 6 bases short, with 14 bases between. The CDR3 is made up of 14 amino acids. Germline CDR1 SGHKS, CDR2 YYEKEE (reference sequence). CDR3: CASSLMGASGEQYF. The CDR3 DNA reads TGTGCCAGCAGCTTGATGGGGGCGTCGGGCGAGCAGTACTTC. The variable domain in full, completed from reference TRBV5-5 and TRBJ2-7, reads DAGVTQSPTHLIKTRGQQVTLRCSPISGHKSVSWYQQVLGQGPQFIFQYYEKEERGRGNFPDRFSARQFPNYSSELNVNALLLGDSALYLCASSLMGASGEQYFGPGTRLTVT.

This clonotype has ten or more counts. The J gene is TRBJ2-2, the V gene TRBV4-1, with TRBD2 matching 9 bases. The CDR3 sequence is 16 residues long. J gave up 5 bases and V 1 base, and 5 bases lay outside the gene matches. Germline CDR1 and CDR2: MGHRA and YSYEKL. The CDR3 DNA reads as TGCGCCAGCAGCCAAGCGGGGCTAGCGGGGACCGGGGAGCTGTTTTTT. Its protein is CASSQAGLAGTGELFF.

This clonotype has ten or more counts. The rearrangement links TRBV29-1 to TRBJ1-6, with D possibly TRBD1 on 5 matching bases. Trimming removed 7 bases at V and 1 base at J, with 14 bases between. This CDR3 comprises 15 residues. Germline loops: CDR1 SQVTM, CDR2 ANQGSEA. CDR3 sequence (DNA): TGCAGCGGCGTTGGGGGGAAGTCCTATAATTCACCCCTCCACTTT. Translating gives CSGVGGKSYNSPLHF.

This clonotype appeared many times. The chain links TRBV10-3 to TRBJ1-1; D gene uncertain. The CDR3 runs 14 residues. Deletions cut 3 bases from V and 2 bases from J, with 10 bases between. CDR1 is ENHRY and CDR2 is SYGVKD in the germline V gene. The CDR3 DNA follows: TGTGCCATCAGTGACCATAGCTACAACACTGAAGCTTTCTTT. It yields the protein CAISDHSYNTEAFF.

The chain is built from TRBV7-6 and TRBJ2-7, with D unclear. Trimming pared 2 bases from V and 1 base from J, leaving 9 bases between. CDR1 and CDR2 from the germline V gene are SGHVS and FNYEAQ. The CDR3 loop spans 14 amino acids. The CDR3 DNA follows: TGTGCCAGCAGCTTACCGGGCGAATCCTACGAGCAGTACTTC. As protein: CASSLPGESYEQYF.

The table lists this clonotype with many counts. This chain connects TRBV3-1 to TRBJ2-3; the match to TRBD1 covers 7 bases. Germline V gene lookup returns CDR1 LGHDT and CDR2 YNNKEL (reference sequence). This CDR3 has 16 amino acids. V lost 0 bases to trimming and J lost 0 bases; unmatched junction nucleotides: 3. CDR3 nucleotides: TGTGCCAGCAGCCAAGAGCAGGGGGAAAGCACAGATACGCAGTATTTT. Translated: CASSQEQGESTDTQYF.

There are many counts of this clonotype. The chain couples TRBV19 to TRBJ1-1; 8 nucleotides agree with TRBD1. Per germline, CDR1 LNHDA and CDR2 SQIVND (reference sequence). The CDR3 has 14 amino acids. V was clipped by 6 bases and J by 2 bases; unmatched bases: 5. The chain's CDR3 is CASSLAGGNTEAFF. CDR3 nucleotide sequence: TGTGCCAGTAGCCTTGCAGGGGGCAACACTGAAGCTTTCTTT.

This clonotype was observed many times. The chain carries TRBV6-2 or TRBV6-3 and TRBJ2-7, with no clear D. Between the trimmed V and J ends, which lost 5 bases and 3 bases, there was a span of 8 bases. This CDR3 is built from 12 residues. Germline V lookup: CDR1 MNHEY, CDR2 SVGEGT. As DNA, the CDR3 is TGTGCCAGCAGTCCCCCCCACTACGAGCAGTACTTC. Its translation: CASSPPHYEQYF.

The chain joins TRBV28 to TRBJ2-7; 11 nucleotides match TRBD2. The CDR3 spans 17 residues. V shed 5 bases and J 3 bases; nucleotides not matched to a gene: 12. The germline V gene has CDR1 MDHEN and CDR2 SYDVKM. The CDR3 DNA is TGTGCCAGCAGTCAACTAGCGGGAGTGGTATACCGCTACGAGCAGTACTTC. Amino acid sequence: CASSQLAGVVYRYEQYF.

Details on this clonotype: Being one base from a much bigger clone, this may be a read error. The rearrangement uses TRBV7-2 and TRBJ2-3; perhaps TRBD2 as D (6 bases). This CDR3 comprises 15 residues. Trimming removed 5 bases at V and 1 base at J, with 13 bases between. Germline CDR1 SGHTA, CDR2 FQGNSA. This chain's CDR3 is CASSPQLAGTDTQYF. CDR3 coding DNA: TGTGCCAGCAGCCCACAACTAGCAGGCACAGATACGCAGTATTTT.

This clonotype was picked up many times. The chain couples TRBV18 to TRBJ1-6, with 10 positions matching TRBD1. CDR1 and CDR2 from the germline V gene are KGHSH and LQKENI. The length of the CDR3 is 15 residues. V lost 3 bases and J lost 10; bases outside the gene matches: 6. In nucleotides, the CDR3 is TGTGCCAGCTCACCCCGGGACAGGGGACAATCACCCCTCCACTTT. It is translated as CASSPRDRGQSPLHF.

The chain uses TRBV5-5 and TRBJ2-2, with D tentatively TRBD2 (6 bases). With 4 bases removed from V and 4 bases from J, the gap between germline ends came to 14 bases. The CDR3 has 15 amino acids. Looked up from germline, CDR1 is SGHKS and CDR2 is YYEKEE (reference sequence). The CDR3 sequence: CASSISGLATGELFF. The CDR3 region has the DNA TGTGCCAGCAGCATATCGGGACTGGCCACCGGGGAGCTGTTTTTT. Combining the CDR3 with reference TRBV5-5 and TRBJ2-2 gives the whole variable domain DAGVTQSPTHLIKTRGQQVTLRCSPISGHKSVSWYQQVLGQGPQFIFQYYEKEERGRGNFPDRFSARQFPNYSSELNVNALLLGDSALYLCASSISGLATGELFFGEGSRLTVL.

This clonotype was picked up many times. This chain connects TRBV6-2 or TRBV6-3 to TRBJ1-2; TRBD1 matches at 7 bases. The V segment lost 5 bases and the J segment 7 bases; nucleotides outside the gene matches: 7. CDR1 and CDR2 from the germline V gene are MNHEY and SVGEGT. This CDR3 is 13 amino acids long. The CDR3 nucleotides read TGTGCCAGCAGTCGCGACAGGGCCCGTGGCTACACCTTC. It translates to CASSRDRARGYTF.